Reported below is one T cell receptor (beta chain). Antigen: not known. No cell sorting was done before RNA was extracted from the tissue. Donors were chemotherapy-naive, newly diagnosed lung cancer surgical patients in China, August–late 2014. The sample comes from a study of tumor and adjacent non-tumor tissue in lung cancer. Study background: The cohort had around eleven adenocarcinoma, 2 squamous cell and 1 small cell patients. The patients, around 9 men and a handful of women, were roughly 30 to 80 with stage I to III disease. Study outcomes and limitations: Significantly higher TCR diversity was found in tumor than normal lung.

Between the trimmed V and J ends, which lost 2 bases and 4 bases, there was a span of 14 bases. This CDR3 spans 15 amino acids. The library came from three nested PCR rounds adapted from ARM-PCR protocols. Via MiXCR, TCRdb re-called the multiplex PCR reads, giving one row per CDR3 protein. The data hold 200,000 to 250,000 distinct CDR3 sequences, with approximately 74% observed a single time. The sequenced sample was lung tumor tissue. The clonotype comes from a man in his sixties with non-small cell lung cancer. This chain uses TRBV12-3 or TRBV12-4 with TRBJ1-1; TRBD1 is a possible D gene (5 bases). The chain's CDR3 is CASSLQGSVRTEAFF. The CDR3 nucleotides read TGTGCCAGCAGTTTACAGGGCAGCGTTCGCACTGAAGCTTTCTTT.